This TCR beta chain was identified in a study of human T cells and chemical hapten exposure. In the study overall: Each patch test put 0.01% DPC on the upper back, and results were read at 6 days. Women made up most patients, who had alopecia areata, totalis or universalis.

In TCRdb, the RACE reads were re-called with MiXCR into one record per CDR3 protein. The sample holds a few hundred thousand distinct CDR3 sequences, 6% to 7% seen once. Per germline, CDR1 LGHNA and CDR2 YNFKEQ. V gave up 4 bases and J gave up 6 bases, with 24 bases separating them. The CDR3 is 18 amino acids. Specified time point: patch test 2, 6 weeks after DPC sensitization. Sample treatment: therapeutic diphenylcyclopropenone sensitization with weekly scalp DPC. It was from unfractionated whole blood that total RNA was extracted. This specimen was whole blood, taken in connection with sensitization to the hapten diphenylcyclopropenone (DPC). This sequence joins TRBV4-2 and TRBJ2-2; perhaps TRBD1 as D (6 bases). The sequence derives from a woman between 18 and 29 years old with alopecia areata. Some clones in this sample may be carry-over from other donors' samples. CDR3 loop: CASSRELSGRGLAGELFF. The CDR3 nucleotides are TGTGCCAGCAGCCGCGAACTATCGGGCAGGGGATTGGCCGGGGAGCTGTTTTTT.